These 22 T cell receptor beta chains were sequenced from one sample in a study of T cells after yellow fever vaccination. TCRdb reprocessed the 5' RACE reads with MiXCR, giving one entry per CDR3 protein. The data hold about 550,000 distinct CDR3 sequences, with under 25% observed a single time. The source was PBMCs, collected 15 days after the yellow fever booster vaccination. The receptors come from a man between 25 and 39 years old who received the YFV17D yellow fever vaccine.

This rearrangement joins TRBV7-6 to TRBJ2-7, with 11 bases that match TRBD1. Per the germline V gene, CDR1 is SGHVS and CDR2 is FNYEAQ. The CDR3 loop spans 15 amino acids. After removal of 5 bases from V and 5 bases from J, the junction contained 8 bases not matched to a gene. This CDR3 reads CASSLGQGASNEQYF. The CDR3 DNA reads TGTGCCAGCAGCCTCGGACAGGGGGCATCCAACGAGCAGTACTTC.

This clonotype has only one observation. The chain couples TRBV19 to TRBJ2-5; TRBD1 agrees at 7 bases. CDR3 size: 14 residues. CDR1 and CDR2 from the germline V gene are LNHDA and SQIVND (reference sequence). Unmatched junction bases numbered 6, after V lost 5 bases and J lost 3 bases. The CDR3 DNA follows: TGTGCCAGTAGTTCCTACAGGGGAAAAGAGACCCAGTACTTC. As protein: CASSSYRGKETQYF.

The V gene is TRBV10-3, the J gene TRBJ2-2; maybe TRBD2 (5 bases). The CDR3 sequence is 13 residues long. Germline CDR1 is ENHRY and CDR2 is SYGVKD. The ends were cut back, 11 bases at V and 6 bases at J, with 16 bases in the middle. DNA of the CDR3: TGTGCCGGGAGCAGGAGTGGCGCCGGGGAGCTGTTTTTT. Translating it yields CAGSRSGAGELFF.

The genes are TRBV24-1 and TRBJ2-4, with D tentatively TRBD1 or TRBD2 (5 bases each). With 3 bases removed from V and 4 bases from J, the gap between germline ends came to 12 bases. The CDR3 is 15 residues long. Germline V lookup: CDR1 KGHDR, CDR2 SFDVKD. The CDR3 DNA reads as TGTGCCACCAGTGATCTCCGGGACCATAAAAACATTCAGTACTTC. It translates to CATSDLRDHKNIQYF.

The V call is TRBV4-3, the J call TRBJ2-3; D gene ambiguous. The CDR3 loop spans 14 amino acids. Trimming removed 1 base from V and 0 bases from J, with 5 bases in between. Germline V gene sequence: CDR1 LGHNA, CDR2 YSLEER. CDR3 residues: CASSQAPSTDTQYF. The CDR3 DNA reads TGCGCCAGCAGCCAAGCCCCTAGCACAGATACGCAGTATTTT.

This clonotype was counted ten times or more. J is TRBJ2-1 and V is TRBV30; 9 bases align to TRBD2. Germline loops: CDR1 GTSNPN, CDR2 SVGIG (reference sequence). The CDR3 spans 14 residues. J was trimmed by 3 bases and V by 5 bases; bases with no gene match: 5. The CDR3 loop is CAWGGTSHYNEQFF. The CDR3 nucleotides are TGTGCCTGGGGGGGGACTAGCCACTACAATGAGCAGTTCTTC.

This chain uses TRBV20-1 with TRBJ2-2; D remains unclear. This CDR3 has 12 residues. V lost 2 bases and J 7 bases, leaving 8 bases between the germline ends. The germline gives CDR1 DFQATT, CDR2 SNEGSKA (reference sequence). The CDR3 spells CSARPRNGELFF. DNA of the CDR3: TGCAGTGCTAGACCCAGGAACGGGGAGCTGTTTTTT.

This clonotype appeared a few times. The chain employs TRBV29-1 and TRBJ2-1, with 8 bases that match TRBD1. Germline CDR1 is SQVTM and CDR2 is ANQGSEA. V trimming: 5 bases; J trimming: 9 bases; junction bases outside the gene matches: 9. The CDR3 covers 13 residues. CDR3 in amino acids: CSVRTGQSSEQFF. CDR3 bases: TGCAGCGTTCGGACAGGGCAAAGCAGTGAGCAGTTCTTC.

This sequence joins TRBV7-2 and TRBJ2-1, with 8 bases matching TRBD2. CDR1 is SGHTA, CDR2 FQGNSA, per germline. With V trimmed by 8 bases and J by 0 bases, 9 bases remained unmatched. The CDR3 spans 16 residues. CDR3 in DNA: TGTGCCAGCGGACGACAAAGCGGGAGCTCCTACAATGAGCAGTTCTTC. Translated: CASGRQSGSSYNEQFF.

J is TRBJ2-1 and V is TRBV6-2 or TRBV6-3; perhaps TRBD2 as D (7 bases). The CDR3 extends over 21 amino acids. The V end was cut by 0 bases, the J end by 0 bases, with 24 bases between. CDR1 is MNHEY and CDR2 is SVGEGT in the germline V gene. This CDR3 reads CASSYSGGEGPKGGSYNEQFF. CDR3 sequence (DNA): TGTGCCAGCAGTTACTCGGGAGGGGAGGGGCCTAAGGGGGGCTCCTACAATGAGCAGTTCTTC.

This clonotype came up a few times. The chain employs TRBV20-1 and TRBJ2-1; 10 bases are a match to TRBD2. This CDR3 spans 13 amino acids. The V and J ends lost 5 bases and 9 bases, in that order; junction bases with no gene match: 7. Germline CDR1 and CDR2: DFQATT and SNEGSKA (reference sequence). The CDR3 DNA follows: TGCAGTGCTGCTAGCGGGGGTTTTACTGAGCAGTTCTTC. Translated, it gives CSAASGGFTEQFF.

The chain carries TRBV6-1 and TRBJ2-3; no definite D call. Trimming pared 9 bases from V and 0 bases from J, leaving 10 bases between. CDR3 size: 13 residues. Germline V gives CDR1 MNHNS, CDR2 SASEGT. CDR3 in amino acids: CASGRTSTDTQYF. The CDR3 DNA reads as TGTGCCAGTGGACGAACTAGCACAGATACGCAGTATTTT.

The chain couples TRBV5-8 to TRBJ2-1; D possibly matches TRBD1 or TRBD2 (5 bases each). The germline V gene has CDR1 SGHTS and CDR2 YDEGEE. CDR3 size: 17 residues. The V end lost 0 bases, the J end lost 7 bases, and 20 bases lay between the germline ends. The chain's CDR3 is CASSLGPMGLAQNEQFF. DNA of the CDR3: TGTGCCAGCAGCTTGGGACCTATGGGGCTAGCTCAGAATGAGCAGTTCTTC.

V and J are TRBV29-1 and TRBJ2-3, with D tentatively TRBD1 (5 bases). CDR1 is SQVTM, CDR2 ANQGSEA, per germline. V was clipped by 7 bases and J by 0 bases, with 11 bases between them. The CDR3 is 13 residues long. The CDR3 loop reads CSARTSSTDTQYF. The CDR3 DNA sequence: TGCAGCGCAAGGACATCTAGCACAGATACGCAGTATTTT.

For the CDR3, the DNA is TGTGCCAGCAGTGACCCCGGTGACATGGCCAACAATGAGCAGTTCTTC. The encoded protein is CASSDPGDMANNEQFF. This rearrangement joins TRBV7-9 to TRBJ2-1; D not resolved. Germline CDR1 is SEHNR and CDR2 is FQNEAQ (reference sequence). CDR3 length equals 16 residues. V lost 6 bases and J lost 5, with 20 bases in between.

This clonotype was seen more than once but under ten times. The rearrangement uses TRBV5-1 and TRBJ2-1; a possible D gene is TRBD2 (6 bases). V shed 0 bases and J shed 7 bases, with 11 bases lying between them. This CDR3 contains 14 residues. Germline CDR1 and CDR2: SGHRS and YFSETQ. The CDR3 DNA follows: TGCGCCAGCAGCTTGGAACGGGAGAGGAATGAGCAGTTCTTC. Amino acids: CASSLERERNEQFF.

The CDR3 loop reads CATRQGSFAGELFF. The CDR3 region has the DNA TGTGCCACCCGACAGGGGAGTTTCGCCGGGGAGCTGTTTTTT. This chain connects TRBV6-2 or TRBV6-3 to TRBJ2-2, with 8 bases identical to TRBD1. The CDR3 is 14 amino acids. The ends lost 10 bases at V and 6 bases at J; junction bases unmatched: 10. Germline CDR1 and CDR2: MNHEY and SVGEGT.

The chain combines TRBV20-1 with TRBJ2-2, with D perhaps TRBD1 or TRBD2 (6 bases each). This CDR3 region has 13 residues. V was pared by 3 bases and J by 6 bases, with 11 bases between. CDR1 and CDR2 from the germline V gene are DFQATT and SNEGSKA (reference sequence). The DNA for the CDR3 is TGCAGTGCTAGGGCGGAGGGGGCCGGGGAGCTGTTTTTT. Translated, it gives CSARAEGAGELFF.

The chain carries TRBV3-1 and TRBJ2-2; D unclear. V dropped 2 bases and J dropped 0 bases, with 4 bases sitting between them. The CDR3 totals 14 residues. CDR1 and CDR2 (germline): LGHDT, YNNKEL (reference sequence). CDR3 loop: CASSQKPNTGELFF. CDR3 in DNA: TGTGCCAGCAGCCAAAAACCGAACACCGGGGAGCTGTTTTTT.

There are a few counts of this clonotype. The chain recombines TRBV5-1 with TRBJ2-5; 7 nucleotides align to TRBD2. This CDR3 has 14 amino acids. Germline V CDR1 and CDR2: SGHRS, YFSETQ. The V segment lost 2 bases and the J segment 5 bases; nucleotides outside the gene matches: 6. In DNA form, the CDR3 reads TGCGCCAGCAGCTTTTGGCGGGAGAAGGAGACCCAGTACTTC. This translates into CASSFWREKETQYF.

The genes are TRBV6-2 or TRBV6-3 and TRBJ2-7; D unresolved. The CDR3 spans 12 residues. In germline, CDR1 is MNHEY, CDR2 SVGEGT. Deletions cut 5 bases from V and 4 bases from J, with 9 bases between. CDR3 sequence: CASSPLRYEQYF. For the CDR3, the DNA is TGTGCCAGCAGTCCCCTCAGGTACGAGCAGTACTTC.

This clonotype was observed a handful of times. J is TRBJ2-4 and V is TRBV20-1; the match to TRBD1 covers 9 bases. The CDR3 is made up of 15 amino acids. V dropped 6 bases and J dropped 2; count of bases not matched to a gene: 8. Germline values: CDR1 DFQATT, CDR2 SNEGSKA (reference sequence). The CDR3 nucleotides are TGCAGTGCCTCAGCCGGGACAGGGACCAAAAACATTCAGTACTTC. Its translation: CSASAGTGTKNIQYF.